This T cell receptor beta chain derives from a study of blood T cell repertoires in COVID-19. Study details: Samples taken during acute and convalescent COVID-19 were collected in the United States, Italy and Spain.

This clone was found once. Authors' processing steps: Amplifying reference gene primers gave estimates of nucleated cell counts. TCRdb keeps only in-frame clones here, not all; method: immunoSEQ multiplex PCR. The V and J calls and clone size were taken over from that table, and D and trimming were inferred from the DNA. The sample has approximately 250,000 clones, about 86% seen once; the top ten hold under 4.5%. Across roughly 25 US areas, participants ranged in age from about 18 to 90 years. Self-reported history from a screening survey and questionnaire set each donor's cohort. Germline CDR1 reads SGHAT; CDR2 reads FQNNGV. The CDR3 consists of 15 residues. Trimming pared 3 bases from V and 8 bases from J, leaving 16 bases between.

The V gene is TRBV11-2, the J gene TRBJ1-4, with a possible D match to TRBD1 (6 bases). The specimen sequenced was PBMCs or T cells enriched from blood (not recorded which). The TCR originated in a man aged 30 to 45 with acute COVID-19. CDR3 nucleotides: TGTGCCAGCAGCTTGGGGGGGGGCACTCGGGAAAAACTGTTTTTT. It is translated as CASSLGGGTREKLFF. The full variable domain, completed using reference TRBV11-2 and TRBJ1-4, is EAGVAQSPRYKIIEKRQSVAFWCNPISGHATLYWYQQILGQGPKLLIQFQNNGVVDDSQLPKDRFSAERLKGVDSTLKIQPAKLEDSAVYLCASSLGGGTREKLFFGSGTQLSVL.